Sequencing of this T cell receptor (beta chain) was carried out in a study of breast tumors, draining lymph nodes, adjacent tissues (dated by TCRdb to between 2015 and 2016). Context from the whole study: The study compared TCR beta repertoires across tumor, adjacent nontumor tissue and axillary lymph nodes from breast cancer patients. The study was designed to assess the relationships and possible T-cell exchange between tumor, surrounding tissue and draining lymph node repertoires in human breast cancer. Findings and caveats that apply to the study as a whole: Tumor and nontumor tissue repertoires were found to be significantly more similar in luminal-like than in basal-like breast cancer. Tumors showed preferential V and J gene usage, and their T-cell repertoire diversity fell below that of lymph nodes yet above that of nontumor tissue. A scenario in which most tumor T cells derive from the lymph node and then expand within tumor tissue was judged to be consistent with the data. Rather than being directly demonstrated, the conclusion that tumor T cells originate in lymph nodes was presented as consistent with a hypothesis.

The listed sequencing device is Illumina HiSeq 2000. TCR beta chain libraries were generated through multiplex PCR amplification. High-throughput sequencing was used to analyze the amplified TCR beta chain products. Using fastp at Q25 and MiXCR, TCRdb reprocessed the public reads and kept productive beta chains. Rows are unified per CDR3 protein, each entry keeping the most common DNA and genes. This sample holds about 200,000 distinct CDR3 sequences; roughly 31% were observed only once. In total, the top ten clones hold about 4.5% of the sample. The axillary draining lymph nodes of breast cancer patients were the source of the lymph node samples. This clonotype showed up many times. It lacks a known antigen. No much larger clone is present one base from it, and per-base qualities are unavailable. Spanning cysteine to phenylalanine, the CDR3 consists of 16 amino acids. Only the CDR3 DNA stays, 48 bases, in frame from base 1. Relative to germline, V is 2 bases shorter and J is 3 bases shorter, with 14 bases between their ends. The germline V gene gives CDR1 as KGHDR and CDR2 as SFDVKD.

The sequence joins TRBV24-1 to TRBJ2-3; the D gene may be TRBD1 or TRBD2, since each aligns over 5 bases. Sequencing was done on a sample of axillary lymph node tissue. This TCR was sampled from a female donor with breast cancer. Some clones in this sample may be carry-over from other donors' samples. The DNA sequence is TGTGCCACCAGTGATTATAGGGCAGGGAGTACAGATACGCAGTATTTT. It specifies CATSDYRAGSTDTQYF.